This T cell receptor (beta chain) was recorded in a study of T cell responses to AZD1222 COVID-19 vaccine. The study, taken as a whole, reports: Clonal diversity was possibly underestimated, and the donors were mostly white British, with more females. Repertoire samples came only from after the peak T cell response.

This clone has a single count. Its specificity is unknown. The assay was immunoSEQ multiplex PCR, and TCRdb's table has in-frame clones only and misses some. Here the sample spans more than 75,000 clones, 88% being singletons. Trimming took off 3 bases at V and 6 bases at J, with 9 bases between the two ends. Germline-derived CDR1 and CDR2 are SEHNR and FQNEAQ (reference sequence). The CDR3 has 13 residues. Sequenced material: peripheral blood, taken 28 days after the second AZD1222 dose. V gene TRBV7-9 combines with J gene TRBJ2-1; D remains ambiguous. This TCR was recovered from an adult who received the AZD1222 COVID-19 vaccine. This CDR3 reads CASSFVSGNEQFF. CDR3 DNA sequence: TGTGCCAGCAGCTTCGTCTCGGGCAATGAGCAGTTCTTC.